Given below is one TCR beta chain in context. The data were taken from a study of Graves' ophthalmopathy and Graves' hyperthyroidism. For the study at large: Ahead of any treatment, peripheral blood was obtained at the initial diagnosis.

RNA transcripts were the template, and TCR beta CDR3 regions were amplified from them. The authors performed first-round RT-PCR with HTBI primers and then a second-round multiplex PCR. Each CDR3 protein is one row after TCRdb ran MiXCR on the multiplex PCR reads. The sample shows 680,000 or so distinct CDR3 sequences, 22% of them seen only once. The diagnostic workup employed clinical symptoms, serum thyroxine, TRAb, thyroid ultrasound and orbital computed tomography. The CDR3 is 14 amino acids. Per the germline V gene, CDR1 is SGHRS and CDR2 is YFSETQ. With 0 bases removed from V and 4 bases from J, the gap between germline ends came to 10 bases.

The clonotype comes from a woman younger than 35 with stable Graves' hyperthyroidism. Some clones in this sample may be carry-over from other donors' samples. The V call is TRBV5-1, the J call TRBJ2-5; the D gene is possibly TRBD1 (5 bases). Sequenced input: peripheral blood. CDR3 DNA sequence: TGCGCCAGCAGCTTGGAAGGTCAGGGAGAGACCCAGTACTTC. Translated: CASSLEGQGETQYF. Full variable domain (outside the CDR3, taken from reference TRBV5-1 and TRBJ2-5): KAGVTQTPRYLIKTRGQQVTLSCSPISGHRSVSWYQQTPGQGLQFLFEYFSETQRNKGNFPGRFSGRQFSNSRSEMNVSTLELGDSALYLCASSLEGQGETQYFGPGTRLLVL.